This T cell receptor (beta chain) was identified during a study of blood T cell repertoires in COVID-19. Study summary: COVID-19 samples collected from the United States, Italy and Spain covered acute and convalescent phases. Sample material is recorded as cDNA or gDNA derived from T cells, B-cell-depleted T cells, or PBMCs.

In the authors' methods: Using reference gene primer amplification, nucleated cell counts were estimated. This table comes from immunoSEQ multiplex PCR, and its TCRdb copy is limited to in-frame clones, with some not included. That table furnishes V, J and clone size, whereas the DNA furnished D and trimming. Here the sample spans about 220,000 clones, more than 65% being singletons. V dropped 0 bases and J dropped 2; count of bases not matched to a gene: 5. Germline assignment: CDR1 SGHRS and CDR2 YFSETQ. CDR3 length: 15 amino acids. The sample consisted of peripheral blood. The V gene is TRBV5-1, the J gene TRBJ2-7; 7 bases fit TRBD2. The receptor's source is a woman aged 80 or older with acute or convalescent COVID-19. The CDR3 protein is CASSLVGRETYEQYF. The CDR3 bases are TGCGCCAGCAGCTTGGTGGGGAGGGAAACCTACGAGCAGTACTTC.